One and the same sample provided the 32 T cell receptor beta chains below, sequenced in a study of T-cell reconstitution after alpha-beta-depleted transplantation in children. Unique molecular identifiers were incorporated when the TCRbeta library was constructed. TCRdb reanalysed the PCR reads using MiXCR and keeps one entry per CDR3 protein. The sample consists of just under 550,000 distinct CDR3 sequences, approximately 20% of them appearing once. The material was PBMCs from the stem cell graft donor, obtained from the stem cell graft. The receptor source for this set is a human donor who donated a stem cell graft to a child with acute lymphoblastic leukemia.

The sample holds a few counts of this clonotype. The genes are TRBV29-1 and TRBJ1-4; D unresolved. There are 13 residues in the CDR3. V lost 6 bases and J 3 bases, leaving 11 bases between the germline ends. The germline V gene has CDR1 SQVTM and CDR2 ANQGSEA. CDR3 sequence: CSVLRGANEKLFF. CDR3 nucleotides: TGCAGCGTGCTCCGAGGAGCTAATGAAAAACTGTTTTTT.

The chain recombines TRBV5-1 with TRBJ2-2, with TRBD2 matching over 7 bases. J lost 6 bases, V lost 1 base, and 12 bases had no gene match. Germline CDR1 and CDR2: SGHRS and YFSETQ. The CDR3 consists of 17 residues. CDR3 coding DNA: TGCGCCAGCAGCTTGTTATGGCTAGCGGATCGAGCCGGGGAGCTGTTTTTT. As protein: CASSLLWLADRAGELFF.

The chain uses TRBV9 and TRBJ2-3; D may be TRBD2 (5 bases). Germline V gene sequence: CDR1 SGDLS, CDR2 YYNGEE. The CDR3 contains 16 residues. Deletions cut 4 bases from V and 2 bases from J, with 17 bases between. The CDR3 DNA is TGTGCCAGCAGCCTACGCGGGCAGGTTGACACAGATACGCAGTATTTT. Translating it yields CASSLRGQVDTDTQYF.

There are a few counts of this clonotype. This chain connects TRBV20-1 to TRBJ2-1, with D uncertain. V lost 2 bases and J 3 bases, leaving 8 bases between the germline ends. The CDR3 is 13 residues long. Looked up from germline, CDR1 is DFQATT and CDR2 is SNEGSKA (reference sequence). The CDR3 DNA follows: TGCAGTGCTAGAACGGGCGTCTACAATGAGCAGTTCTTC. Its translation is CSARTGVYNEQFF.

This clonotype was detected a few times. This sequence joins TRBV7-9 and TRBJ2-7, with TRBD2 matching 12 bases. The CDR3 spans 16 residues. Germline V gene data show CDR1 as SEHNR and CDR2 as FQNEAQ (reference sequence). The V gene end was trimmed by 4 bases and the J gene end by 3 bases; junction bases not matched to a gene: 7. The CDR3 sequence: CASSSGLAGIVYEQYF. The CDR3 region has the DNA TGTGCCAGCAGCTCAGGACTAGCGGGGATAGTCTACGAGCAGTACTTC.

This clonotype was seen only a few times. J is TRBJ1-2 and V is TRBV4-1; no clear D gene. Trimming stripped 1 base from V and 3 bases from J, with 12 bases between. This CDR3 has 15 residues. Per the germline V gene, CDR1 is MGHRA and CDR2 is YSYEKL. The CDR3 region has the DNA TGCGCCAGCAGCCAAGGTTCCAGACTCGACTATGGCTACACCTTC. This translates into CASSQGSRLDYGYTF.

This rearrangement joins TRBV12-3 or TRBV12-4 to TRBJ1-6, with 7 bases identical to TRBD1. Trimming took 3 bases from V and 7 from J; bases not matched to a gene: 3. This CDR3 has 14 residues. CDR3 in amino acids: CASSFGQENSPLHF. DNA of the CDR3: TGTGCCAGCAGTTTCGGACAGGAAAATTCACCCCTCCACTTT.

This clonotype has just a few counts. The chain is built from TRBV28 and TRBJ2-1; the D gene is possibly TRBD2 (5 bases). Germline values: CDR1 MDHEN, CDR2 SYDVKM. V was cut by 10 bases and J by 6 bases, with 19 bases left in between. This CDR3 spans 14 amino acids. CDR3: CATSPRGPGNEQFF. The CDR3 nucleotides read TGTGCCACCTCCCCGCGAGGGCCGGGCAATGAGCAGTTCTTC.

This clonotype was seen a handful of times. The CDR3 loop is CASKEDYTIKQFF. CDR3 sequence (DNA): TGTGCCAGCAAAGAGGACTATACCATTAAGCAGTTCTTC. This chain uses TRBV5-5 with TRBJ2-1; D perhaps matches TRBD2 (6 bases). CDR1 and CDR2 (germline): SGHKS, YYEKEE (reference sequence). The CDR3 is 13 amino acids. V lost 6 bases and J 11 bases, leaving 18 bases between the germline ends.

The chain employs TRBV18 and TRBJ2-7; maybe TRBD2 (5 bases). This CDR3 spans 14 amino acids. V shed 3 bases and J shed 5 bases, with 14 bases lying between them. Germline V CDR1 and CDR2: KGHSH, LQKENI. The CDR3 DNA sequence: TGTGCCAGCTCACCGGACTCGAGCACCGACGAGCAGTACTTC. Its protein is CASSPDSSTDEQYF.

The rearrangement joins TRBV4-1 to TRBJ2-7; D not resolved. The V and J ends lost 0 bases and 4 bases respectively, with 10 bases between them. There are 14 residues in the CDR3. The V gene's germline CDR1 is MGHRA and CDR2 YSYEKL. The CDR3 nucleotides are TGCGCCAGCAGCCAAGATTATATGATTTACGAGCAGTACTTC. Translated, it gives CASSQDYMIYEQYF.

The chain uses TRBV5-4 and TRBJ1-2; D call uncertain. The CDR3 is 13 amino acids. Germline V gene sequence: CDR1 SGHNT, CDR2 YYREEE (reference sequence). The germline V and J ends were trimmed by 3 bases and 7 bases, with 13 bases remaining between them. CDR3 loop: CASSWTGAFGYTF. In DNA form, the CDR3 reads TGTGCCAGCAGCTGGACCGGCGCCTTTGGCTACACCTTC.

This clonotype has only a few counts. The rearrangement links TRBV5-1 to TRBJ2-3; D possibly corresponds to TRBD2 (6 bases). Germline CDR1 SGHRS, CDR2 YFSETQ. CDR3 length: 15 residues. Between the trimmed V and J ends, which lost 5 bases and 4 bases, there was a span of 17 bases. CDR3 coding DNA: TGCGCCAGCAGTTTAGCGGAGAAGGGGTCAGATACGCAGTATTTT. Encoded protein: CASSLAEKGSDTQYF.

The table lists this clonotype with a few counts. The V and J genes are TRBV4-1 and TRBJ1-1, with D possibly matching TRBD1 (5 bases). V was cut by 4 bases and J by 5 bases, with 23 bases left in between. Germline V lookup: CDR1 MGHRA, CDR2 YSYEKL. The CDR3 runs 17 residues. CDR3 amino acids: CASSRRSEGWGETEAFF. The DNA of the CDR3 is TGCGCCAGCAGCCGAAGATCCGAGGGGTGGGGAGAGACTGAAGCTTTCTTT.

This clonotype was counted between two and nine times. The DNA of the CDR3 is TGCGCCAGCAGCTTGGAGCCACGGGGGACCCAGTACTTC. As protein: CASSLEPRGTQYF. This chain uses TRBV5-1 with TRBJ2-5, with D possibly TRBD2 on 5 matching bases. The V and J ends lost 0 bases and 7 bases respectively, with 10 bases between them. The CDR3 contains 13 residues. The V gene's germline CDR1 is SGHRS and CDR2 YFSETQ.

This chain joins TRBV7-9 and TRBJ1-1; 8 bases map to TRBD1. V lost 5 bases to trimming and J lost 0 bases; unmatched junction nucleotides: 5. Germline assignment: CDR1 SEHNR and CDR2 FQNEAQ (reference sequence). CDR3 size: 15 residues. CDR3 amino acids: CASSPRDRMNTEAFF. CDR3 DNA sequence: TGTGCCAGCAGCCCCCGGGACAGGATGAACACTGAAGCTTTCTTT.

The chain recombines TRBV29-1 with TRBJ2-1; TRBD2 agrees at 9 bases. Germline assignment: CDR1 SQVTM and CDR2 ANQGSEA. Trimming cost V 2 bases and J 3 bases; bases outside gene matches: 5. This CDR3 spans 15 amino acids. This CDR3 is CSVEIETSGYNEQFF. The DNA for the CDR3 is TGCAGCGTTGAAATAGAGACTAGCGGCTACAATGAGCAGTTCTTC.

This clonotype was recorded a few times. V gene TRBV27 combines with J gene TRBJ2-6; D is unclear. CDR1 and CDR2 from the germline V gene are MNHEY and SMNVEV (reference sequence). Trimming pared 0 bases from V and 0 bases from J, leaving 6 bases between. This CDR3 has 16 amino acids. The CDR3 region is CASSLSMASGANVLTF. CDR3 DNA sequence: TGTGCCAGCAGTTTATCGATGGCCTCTGGGGCCAACGTCCTGACTTTC.

This clonotype was seen more than once but under ten times. The chain employs TRBV6-5 and TRBJ2-1; 8 nucleotides align to TRBD1. CDR1 is MNHEY and CDR2 is SVGAGI in the germline V gene. This CDR3 contains 15 residues. Trimming took 2 bases from V and 6 from J; bases not matched to a gene: 6. CDR3 coding DNA: TGTGCCAGCAGTTACGGCAGGGGGCCAACCAATGAGCAGTTCTTC. Translated: CASSYGRGPTNEQFF.

The gene calls are TRBV27 and TRBJ2-2; D assignment may be TRBD1 or TRBD2 (6 bases each). Trimming shortened V by 7 bases and J by 7 bases, and 13 bases separated the two germline ends. Germline CDR1 is MNHEY and CDR2 is SMNVEV (reference sequence). The CDR3 extends over 13 amino acids. This chain's CDR3 is CASTLGGGGELFF. CDR3 in DNA: TGTGCCAGCACCTTAGGGGGAGGCGGGGAGCTGTTTTTT.

This clonotype was found a few times. J is TRBJ2-2 and V is TRBV20-1, with 8 bases that match TRBD1. V was pared by 0 bases and J by 5 bases, with 5 bases of the junction left unmatched. Germline CDR1 DFQATT, CDR2 SNEGSKA (reference sequence). The CDR3 spans 15 residues. The CDR3, as DNA: TGCAGTGCTAGAGACGGAAACAGGGGGACCGGGGAGCTGTTTTTT. Its translation: CSARDGNRGTGELFF.

The CDR3 DNA reads as TGTGCCAGCAGCCAACAAACTTCCTCTGGCACAGATACGCAGTATTTT. Residues: CASSQQTSSGTDTQYF. The chain couples TRBV5-5 to TRBJ2-3; D not certain. The CDR3 extends over 16 amino acids. Germline CDR1 SGHKS, CDR2 YYEKEE (reference sequence). Between the trimmed V and J ends, which lost 4 bases and 1 base, there was a span of 16 bases.

This clonotype was found many times. The V gene is TRBV7-3, the J gene TRBJ1-1; maybe TRBD1 (5 bases). CDR3 size: 13 residues. V was clipped by 4 bases and J by 4 bases, with 10 bases between them. CDR1 and CDR2 from the germline V gene are SGHTA and FQGTGA. The CDR3 sequence: CASSSLGGTEAFF. The CDR3 bases are TGTGCCAGCAGCTCCCTGGGGGGCACTGAAGCTTTCTTT.

This clonotype was detected a few times. This rearrangement joins TRBV5-5 to TRBJ2-1; TRBD2 agrees at 10 bases. The CDR3 loop spans 17 amino acids. Per germline, CDR1 SGHKS and CDR2 YYEKEE (reference sequence). J was trimmed by 7 bases and V by 5 bases; bases with no gene match: 15. CDR3 sequence (DNA): TGTGCCAGCAGGATTGTCGGGGGACTAGCGTTACAAAATGAGCAGTTCTTC. Its translation: CASRIVGGLALQNEQFF. Drawing the rest from reference TRBV5-5 and TRBJ2-1, the complete variable domain is DAGVTQSPTHLIKTRGQQVTLRCSPISGHKSVSWYQQVLGQGPQFIFQYYEKEERGRGNFPDRFSARQFPNYSSELNVNALLLGDSALYLCASRIVGGLALQNEQFFGPGTRLTVL.

This clonotype was observed a few times. The chain combines TRBV2 with TRBJ2-7, with D hard to call. Germline V gene sequence: CDR1 SNHLY, CDR2 FYNNEI. The CDR3 runs to 10 residues. Trimming shortened V by 8 bases and J by 4 bases, and 6 bases separated the two germline ends. DNA of the CDR3: TGTGCCAGCCAGGAGTACGAGCAGTACTTC. This encodes CASQEYEQYF.

This clonotype was seen a few times. The rearrangement joins TRBV7-2 to TRBJ2-1; 9 positions agree with TRBD1. Germline loops: CDR1 SGHTA, CDR2 FQGNSA. The CDR3 has 15 amino acids. Germline trimming cut 5 bases from V and 7 bases from J; bases unmatched to any gene: 9. For the CDR3, the DNA is TGTGCCAGCAGCCGTCGGGACAGGGCTTCAAATGAGCAGTTCTTC. Translation: CASSRRDRASNEQFF.

A word on this clonotype: A read error may produce the germline difference seen at one junction end. This rearrangement joins TRBV20-1 to TRBJ2-1, with 10 bases lining up with TRBD2. The CDR3 is 21 amino acids. Germline-derived CDR1 and CDR2 are DFQATT and SNEGSKA (reference sequence). CDR3 sequence (DNA): TGCACTGCTAGAGACGGACTAGCGGAACCATCCCCTACAACCTCTTACAATGAGCAGTTCTTC. Translation gives CTARDGLAEPSPTTSYNEQFF.

This clonotype has only a few counts. The V and J genes are TRBV5-6 and TRBJ2-5; TRBD2 aligns across 8 bases. The CDR3 length is 15 residues. V trimming: 2 bases; J trimming: 1 base; junction bases outside the gene matches: 4. CDR1 and CDR2 from the germline V gene are SGHDT and YYEEEE. CDR3 sequence (DNA): TGTGCCAGCAGCTTAAGACTAGCGTCCCAAGAGACCCAGTACTTC. It encodes CASSLRLASQETQYF.

This clonotype was seen a few times. The V gene is TRBV5-1, the J gene TRBJ1-1; 9 bases are shared with TRBD1. The CDR3 has 15 residues. Trimming at V came to 3 bases and at J to 2 bases, leaving 5 bases not matched to a gene. Germline V gives CDR1 SGHRS, CDR2 YFSETQ. For the CDR3, the DNA is TGCGCCAGCAGCTACGTACAGGGGGCTAACACTGAAGCTTTCTTT. Its translation: CASSYVQGANTEAFF. Variable domain in full (rest from reference TRBV5-1 and TRBJ1-1): KAGVTQTPRYLIKTRGQQVTLSCSPISGHRSVSWYQQTPGQGLQFLFEYFSETQRNKGNFPGRFSGRQFSNSRSEMNVSTLELGDSALYLCASSYVQGANTEAFFGQGTRLTVV.

This clonotype was observed a handful of times. This chain connects TRBV5-1 to TRBJ2-1, with D perhaps TRBD1 (6 bases). The length of the CDR3 is 15 residues. From germline, CDR1 is SGHRS and CDR2 YFSETQ. The ends were cut back, 7 bases at V and 0 bases at J, with 14 bases in the middle. The chain's CDR3 is CASGPQGGSYNEQFF. The DNA of the CDR3 is TGCGCCAGCGGCCCACAGGGCGGCTCCTACAATGAGCAGTTCTTC.

The rearrangement uses TRBV12-3 or TRBV12-4 and TRBJ2-7; possibly TRBD2 for D (8 bases). CDR3 size: 18 residues. Trimming took 7 bases from V and 5 from J, leaving 30 bases between them. CDR3 in amino acids: CASTPTGLGAGARNEQYF. CDR3 DNA: TGTGCCAGCACCCCGACAGGGTTGGGAGCGGGAGCTCGGAACGAGCAGTACTTC.

The sample holds many counts of this clonotype. V usage is TRBV7-9 and J usage is TRBJ2-5; D perhaps matches TRBD1 (5 bases). The CDR3 sequence is 14 residues long. V was shortened by 7 bases and J by 3 bases, with 15 bases between the two germline ends. Germline CDR1 and CDR2: SEHNR and FQNEAQ (reference sequence). The CDR3 spells CASNSPGLEETQYF. In DNA, the CDR3 is TGTGCCAGCAATTCCCCAGGGTTGGAAGAGACCCAGTACTTC.